This entry concerns a single T cell receptor beta chain. It was cDNA, reverse transcribed from extracted RNA, that served as the sequencing template. Some clones are missing from TCRdb's copy, which holds only in-frame ones; the method was immunoSEQ multiplex PCR. Counted here are tens of thousands of clones, 65% occurring once; the ten biggest clones make up 21%. Treatment denoted: oral pan-JAK inhibitor, 5-10 mg twice daily. This specimen belongs to a study of CD8+ T cells in alopecia areata. Study information: Each day, treated patients took oral tofacitinib twice, at 5 to 10 mg per dose.

This TCR was recovered from a human donor with alopecia areata. The sequences come from CD8+ T cells sorted from blood, collected at week 4, from a patient treated with tofacitinib.

The CDR3 region is CASSQDTETGQYF. Here the CDR3 DNA reads TGCGCCAGCAGCCAAGATACGGAGACAGGGCAGTATTTT. This sequence joins TRBV4-1 and TRBJ2-3, with a possible D match to TRBD1 (6 bases). Trimming removed 0 bases at V and 11 bases at J, with 12 bases between. Germline lookup yields CDR1 MGHRA and CDR2 YSYEKL. CDR3 length: 13 amino acids.